The 14 T cell receptor beta chains given below trace back to one sample, sequenced in a study of T cell repertoires in aging, cancer and after chemotherapy. The template was genomic DNA from peripheral blood, not RNA. A mixed TRB-A/B primer pool amplified rearranged TRB by multiplex touch-down PCR. TCRdb independently ran MiXCR on the multiplex PCR reads; one entry per CDR3 protein. The sample gives about 12,000 distinct CDR3 sequences, 31% of which show up once; about 9.5% is in the top ten. Material for sequencing was blood. Receptors were obtained from a human donor in good health. The donor label of this sample is uncertain.

This clonotype turned up a few times. This sequence joins TRBV6-1 and TRBJ1-1, with a tentative D call TRBD1 (5 bases). Trimming stripped 7 bases from V and 0 bases from J, with 12 bases between. Germline V gene sequence: CDR1 MNHNS, CDR2 SASEGT. There are 14 residues in the CDR3. The CDR3 DNA follows: TGTGCCAGCAAACGGACACTCATGAACACTGAAGCTTTCTTT. It is translated as CASKRTLMNTEAFF.

Within the sample, this clonotype is medium-sized. The chain combines TRBV6-5 with TRBJ2-7; no clear D. Trimming removed 6 bases at V and 2 bases at J, with 17 bases between. CDR3 length equals 15 residues. From germline, CDR1 is MNHEY and CDR2 SVGAGI. The CDR3 loop is CASRTTSINPYEQYF. CDR3 coding DNA: TGTGCCAGCAGGACAACCTCTATAAACCCCTACGAGCAGTACTTC.

In regard to this clonotype: An end of the junction does not agree with germline; a read error may underlie this. V is TRBV5-5 and J is TRBJ2-2; weak D call: TRBD1 (7 bases). The germline V gene encodes CDR1 SGHKS and CDR2 YYEKEE (reference sequence). The CDR3 sequence is 14 residues long. In DNA form, the CDR3 reads TGCGCCAGCAGCTTGGAGGGGGCCCCCGGGGAGCTGTTTTTT. It specifies CASSLEGAPGELFF.

This clonotype is deemed medium-sized. This chain links TRBV6-5 with TRBJ1-4, with D hard to call. The V end lost 2 bases, the J end lost 7 bases, and 11 bases lay between the germline ends. Germline CDR1 is MNHEY and CDR2 is SVGAGI. This CDR3 region has 14 residues. As DNA, the CDR3 is TGTGCCAGCAGTTACGGTGGCTTGGGTGAAAAACTGTTTTTT. Its protein product is CASSYGGLGEKLFF.

By share of the sample, this clonotype is medium-sized (0.01 to 0.1%). The gene calls are TRBV12-3 or TRBV12-4 and TRBJ2-2, with D perhaps TRBD2 (6 bases). V lost 2 bases and J 4 bases, leaving 11 bases between the germline ends. The CDR3 is 15 amino acids. This CDR3 is CASSLRLGGTGELFF. The CDR3 DNA follows: TGTGCCAGCAGTTTACGTCTGGGGGGCACCGGGGAGCTGTTTTTT.

Judged by abundance, this clonotype is medium-sized (0.01 to 0.1%). The V gene is TRBV11-1, the J gene TRBJ1-1, with a possible D match to TRBD1 (5 bases). Trimming pared 7 bases from V and 4 bases from J, leaving 16 bases between. Germline CDR1 reads SGHAT; CDR2 reads FQDESV (reference sequence). The CDR3 totals 14 residues. CDR3 DNA: TGTGCCAGCACAGAGCGGGGCTTTGGCACTGAAGCTTTCTTT. Its protein product is CASTERGFGTEAFF.

Only one count was recorded for this clonotype. This chain links TRBV6-6 with TRBJ1-1; D not certain. Germline V gene sequence: CDR1 MNHNY, CDR2 SVGAGI (reference sequence). CDR3 length: 14 residues. V dropped 2 bases and J dropped 3 bases, with 10 bases sitting between them. This CDR3 reads CASSYLGGDTEAFF. DNA for the CDR3: TGTGCCAGCAGTTACCTCGGCGGGGACACTGAAGCTTTCTTT.

The rearrangement links TRBV30 to TRBJ1-6; D is ambiguous. The germline V and J ends were trimmed by 3 bases and 6 bases, with 12 bases remaining between them. The CDR3 extends over 14 amino acids. Germline V CDR1 and CDR2: GTSNPN, SVGIG (reference sequence). CDR3 DNA sequence: TGTGCCTGGAGCGAACAGTCAATTAATTCACCCCTCCACTTT. Protein product: CAWSEQSINSPLHF.

This clonotype was seen more than once but under ten times. The J gene is TRBJ2-5, the V gene TRBV18, with D unresolved. CDR1 and CDR2 (germline): KGHSH, LQKENI. Trimming left V 4 bases short and J 5 bases short, with 8 bases between. This CDR3 is built from 12 residues. The CDR3 DNA reads as TGTGCCAGCTCACATGCCGGGGAGACCCAGTACTTC. This encodes CASSHAGETQYF.

Sample share makes this clonotype medium-sized. The chain uses TRBV29-1 and TRBJ1-1; D might be TRBD1 (5 bases). The CDR3 loop spans 13 amino acids. V gave up 7 bases and J gave up 3 bases, with 15 bases separating them. Germline V gene lookup returns CDR1 SQVTM and CDR2 ANQGSEA. The CDR3 DNA follows: TGCAGCGCCTCCGGGGCGGGGTACACTGAAGCTTTCTTT. This gives the protein CSASGAGYTEAFF.

In this sample, this clonotype turned up once. The J gene is TRBJ1-1, the V gene TRBV6-5, with TRBD1 matching over 7 bases. Germline loops: CDR1 MNHEY, CDR2 SVGAGI. The CDR3 totals 14 residues. V was clipped by 2 bases and J by 1 base; unmatched bases: 1. The CDR3 nucleotides read TGTGCCAGCAGTTACGGGACAGCGAACACTGAAGCTTTCTTT. Protein: CASSYGTANTEAFF.

A few counts support this clonotype. The chain has TRBV6-5 and TRBJ1-6, with TRBD1 as a possible D gene (5 bases). The CDR3 contains 15 residues. Trimming took 6 bases from V and 7 from J, leaving 16 bases between them. The V gene's germline CDR1 is MNHEY and CDR2 SVGAGI. The CDR3 here is CASSNPGRANSPLHF. In DNA, the CDR3 is TGTGCCAGCAGCAATCCGGGACGCGCAAATTCACCCCTCCACTTT.

V gene TRBV6-4 combines with J gene TRBJ2-1; 14 nucleotides line up with TRBD2. The CDR3 contains 16 residues. The V gene end was trimmed by 2 bases and the J gene end by 8 bases; junction bases not matched to a gene: 5. In germline, CDR1 is MRHNA, CDR2 SNTAGT. The CDR3 coding sequence is TGTGCCAGCAGTGACGGGACTAGCGGGGGTCACGATGAGCAGTTCTTC. This sequence encodes CASSDGTSGGHDEQFF.

The chain is built from TRBV6-1 and TRBJ2-5; tentatively, D is TRBD1 (5 bases). The CDR3 contains 13 residues. Per germline, CDR1 MNHNS and CDR2 SASEGT. Trimming shortened V by 5 bases and J by 5 bases, and 12 bases separated the two germline ends. This CDR3 reads CASSQTVRETQYF. The CDR3 DNA follows: TGTGCCAGCAGTCAGACAGTCCGGGAGACCCAGTACTTC.